This TCR beta chain came from a study of T cell responses to AZD1222 COVID-19 vaccine. The method was immunoSEQ multiplex PCR; TCRdb's version includes in-frame clones alone and lacks a portion of them. In the table there are 110,000 to 150,000 clones, 85% to 95% of which are singletons. This clone turned up a few times. The receptor's source is an adult who had recovered from COVID-19. The sequencing here drew on peripheral blood, taken after recovery from COVID-19.

The CDR3 DNA follows: TGTGCCAGCAGTAACAGGGGAACTGAAGCTTTCTTT. Its protein product is CASSNRGTEAFF. The chain is built from TRBV27 and TRBJ1-1; TRBD1 matches at 7 bases. The CDR3 runs 12 residues. The germline CDR1 and CDR2 sequences are MNHEY and SMNVEV (reference sequence). V lost 5 bases to trimming and J lost 5 bases; unmatched junction nucleotides: 2.